This is a list of T cell receptor beta chains from one sample in a study of blood T cell repertoires in COVID-19. TCRdb keeps only in-frame clones here, not all; method: immunoSEQ multiplex PCR. In the table there are about 110,000 clones, approximately 85% of which are singletons. Source material: peripheral blood. The receptors shown here come from a man between 70 and 80 years old with acute or convalescent COVID-19. The CDR3 runs from the conserved cysteine through the conserved F or W. The D gene is left open where the match is weak. For some rows the clone size is stated as once, few or many, or as a class when expanded; others skip it.

NA	TRBV7-9	TRBJ2-3	TRBD2	CASSSRTSGSPDTQYF	TGTGCCAGCAGCTCTCGGACTAGCGGGAGTCCAGATACGCAGTATTTT
NA	TRBV11-2	TRBJ2-2	TRBD1	CASIRQGSTGELFF	TGTGCCAGCATACGACAGGGATCCACCGGGGAGCTGTTTTTT
NA	TRBV9	TRBJ1-1	TRBD1	CASSGQGFGEAFF	TGTGCCAGCAGCGGACAGGGATTCGGTGAAGCTTTCTTT
NA	TRBV28	TRBJ2-2	NA	CASSSGTGELFF	TGTGCCAGCAGTTCCGGGACCGGGGAGCTGTTTTTT
NA	TRBV5-1	TRBJ2-7	TRBD2	CASSSTSGTRVYEQYF	TGCGCCAGCAGCTCCACGTCCGGGACTAGAGTCTACGAGCAGTACTTC
few	TRBV6-2/TRBV6-3	TRBJ1-5	NA	CASSSPGTFGQPQHF	TGTGCCAGCAGTTCTCCCGGGACTTTCGGGCAGCCCCAGCATTTT
once	TRBV29-1	TRBJ1-4	TRBD1	CSAAAGQFNEKLFF	TGCAGCGCCGCGGCGGGACAGTTTAATGAAAAACTGTTTTTT
NA	TRBV5-4	TRBJ1-1	NA	CASHLGEMNEAFF	TGTGCCAGCCACTTGGGGGAGATGAATGAAGCTTTCTTT
NA	TRBV30	TRBJ1-4	TRBD1	CAWSHGQGGEKLFF	TGTGCCTGGAGTCACGGACAGGGGGGCGAAAAACTGTTTTTT
NA	TRBV28	TRBJ1-3	TRBD1	CASSPGGTYSGNTIYF	TGTGCCAGCAGCCCAGGGGGGACGTACTCTGGAAACACCATATATTTT
NA	TRBV11-2	TRBJ1-1	NA	CASRRTTGYTEAFF	TGTGCCAGCAGGCGGACGACAGGATACACTGAAGCTTTCTTT
NA	TRBV14	TRBJ1-4	NA	CASSQDSREREKLFF	TGTGCCAGCAGCCAAGATTCGAGGGAACGCGAAAAACTGTTTTTT
NA	TRBV19	TRBJ1-5	TRBD1	CASSQRGQGPNQPQHF	TGTGCCAGTAGTCAAAGGGGACAGGGCCCCAATCAGCCCCAGCATTTT
NA	TRBV30	TRBJ1-6	NA	CAWTIGNYNSPLHF	TGTGCCTGGACAATCGGGAACTATAATTCACCCCTCCACTTT
NA	TRBV2	TRBJ1-5	TRBD1	CASSATGGEGDPQHF	TGTGCCAGCAGCGCGACAGGGGGCGAGGGAGATCCCCAGCATTTT
NA	TRBV19	TRBJ1-1	TRBD1	CASSAPDRGSYVTEAFF	TGTGCCAGTAGTGCGCCAGACAGGGGGTCTTATGTTACTGAAGCTTTCTTT
NA	TRBV6-1	TRBJ1-2	NA	CASSDAGDYTF	TGTGCCAGCAGTGACGCGGGAGACTACACCTTC
once	TRBV28	TRBJ1-2	TRBD1	CASSLGRGQIYGYTF	TGTGCCAGCAGTTTAGGTCGGGGACAGATTTATGGCTACACCTTC
NA	TRBV6-5	TRBJ1-5	TRBD1	CASRGTGSGPQHF	TGTGCCAGCAGAGGGACAGGGAGTGGGCCCCAGCATTTT
NA	TRBV5-4	TRBJ2-1	TRBD2	CASSLASGGAANEQFF	TGTGCCAGCAGCTTAGCGAGCGGGGGGGCGGCCAATGAGCAGTTCTTC
NA	TRBV6-5	TRBJ1-3	TRBD1	CASSYRRTGVGNTIYF	TGTGCCAGCAGTTACCGCCGGACAGGGGTGGGAAACACCATATATTTT
NA	TRBV5-1	TRBJ1-2	TRBD1	CASSQGQGAGGYTF	TGCGCCAGCAGCCAGGGACAGGGGGCAGGTGGCTACACCTTC
NA	TRBV14	TRBJ2-7	NA	CASSQGGQSYEQYF	TGTGCCAGCAGCCAAGGCGGGCAGAGCTACGAGCAGTACTTC
NA	TRBV9	TRBJ2-1	TRBD2	CASSLTSGSLDEQFF	TGTGCCAGCAGCTTAACTAGCGGGAGTCTTGATGAGCAGTTCTTC
NA	TRBV27	TRBJ1-4	NA	CASSLSGPVGEKLFF	TGTGCCAGCAGTCTTTCAGGGCCCGTAGGTGAAAAACTGTTTTTT
NA	TRBV4-2	TRBJ2-1	TRBD2	CASSQDLAGGREQFF	TGTGCCAGCAGCCAAGATCTTGCCGGGGGGAGAGAGCAGTTCTTC
once	TRBV10-3	TRBJ1-1	NA	CAIRQGGNMNTEAFF	TGTGCCATCAGGCAGGGCGGAAATATGAACACTGAAGCTTTCTTT
NA	TRBV28	TRBJ2-7	TRBD1	CATKIGQGGWSEQYF	TGTGCCACCAAAATCGGACAGGGCGGTTGGAGCGAGCAGTACTTC
NA	TRBV28	TRBJ1-2	NA	CASSRGFSPLRYGYTF	TGTGCCAGCAGTCGGGGGTTCTCCCCCCTTCGCTATGGCTACACCTTC
NA	TRBV5-6	TRBJ2-2	NA	CASSWGDTGELFF	TGTGCCAGCAGCTGGGGGGACACCGGGGAGCTGTTTTTT
NA	TRBV6-5	TRBJ1-5	NA	CASSQLSNQPQHF	TGTGCCAGCAGCCAACTTAGCAATCAGCCCCAGCATTTT
once	TRBV21-1	TRBJ2-7	NA	CASSKEGDRPSYEQYF	TGTGCCAGCAGCAAAGAGGGGGACCGTCCTTCCTACGAGCAGTACTTC
NA	TRBV11-2	TRBJ1-4	TRBD1	CASSMTGGEKLFF	TGTGCCAGCAGCATGACAGGGGGAGAAAAACTGTTTTTT
NA	TRBV15	TRBJ1-1	NA	CATRQGRGRGTEAFF	TGTGCCACCCGCCAGGGGAGGGGGAGGGGAACTGAAGCTTTCTTT
NA	TRBV6-5	TRBJ2-1	NA	CASSYSRGEQFF	TGTGCCAGCAGTTACTCGCGTGGTGAGCAGTTCTTC
NA	TRBV7-2	TRBJ1-1	TRBD1	CASSLVTGTNTEAFF	TGTGCCAGCAGCTTAGTGACAGGGACGAACACTGAAGCTTTCTTT
once	TRBV7-9	TRBJ1-6	TRBD1	CASRTRQGANSPLHF	TGTGCCAGCAGGACTCGACAGGGGGCTAATTCACCCCTCCACTTT
NA	TRBV12-3/TRBV12-4	TRBJ2-1	TRBD1	CASREQGYNEQFF	TGTGCCAGCCGGGAACAGGGGTACAATGAGCAGTTCTTC
NA	TRBV5-1	TRBJ2-1	TRBD2	CASRDPSGGGEQFF	TGCGCCAGCAGGGACCCTAGCGGGGGGGGAGAGCAGTTCTTC
NA	TRBV28	TRBJ2-1	TRBD2	CASTRPPGGLVYEQFF	TGTGCCAGCACGAGACCCCCCGGGGGACTAGTTTATGAGCAGTTCTTC
NA	TRBV7-3	TRBJ2-5	TRBD1	CASSLDREETQYF	TGTGCCAGCAGCTTAGACAGGGAAGAGACCCAGTACTTC
NA	TRBV9	TRBJ1-4	TRBD1	CASSVEDRGNEKLFF	TGTGCCAGCAGCGTAGAGGACAGGGGAAATGAAAAACTGTTTTTT
NA	TRBV5-4	TRBJ2-2	TRBD1	CASRIGQGVTGELFF	TGTGCCAGCAGGATTGGACAGGGGGTAACCGGGGAGCTGTTTTTT
NA	TRBV5-4	TRBJ2-7	NA	CASSPQGREQYF	TGTGCCAGCAGCCCTCAGGGTCGAGAGCAGTACTTC
NA	TRBV29-1	TRBJ1-1	NA	CSVESDTRTEAFF	TGCAGCGTTGAGTCGGACACGCGCACTGAAGCTTTCTTT
NA	TRBV18	TRBJ1-5	NA	CASSETPGGPQHF	TGTGCCAGCTCAGAAACCCCGGGGGGGCCCCAGCATTTT
NA	TRBV5-1	TRBJ2-1	NA	CASSLAGSYNEQFF	TGCGCCAGCAGCTTGGCCGGGTCCTACAATGAGCAGTTCTTC
NA	TRBV10-2	TRBJ1-3	NA	CASSTKGGGNTIYF	TGCGCCAGCTCTACTAAAGGTGGCGGAAACACCATATATTTT
NA	TRBV19	TRBJ2-5	NA	CASSYEGQAQYF	TGTGCCAGTAGTTATGAGGGCCAGGCCCAGTACTTC
few	TRBV2	TRBJ1-2	NA	CASSGDPPGGRGYTF	TGTGCCAGCAGCGGAGACCCCCCGGGGGGCAGGGGCTACACCTTC
NA	TRBV12-3/TRBV12-4	TRBJ2-1	TRBD1	CASSLKGQGRFF	TGTGCCAGCAGTTTAAAGGGACAGGGGCGGTTCTTC
NA	TRBV5-8	TRBJ2-6	NA	CASSFKNSGANVLTF	TGTGCCAGCAGCTTTAAAAACTCTGGGGCCAACGTCCTGACTTTC
once	TRBV28	TRBJ1-5	TRBD1	CASSSTGLRNQPQHF	TGTGCCAGCAGTTCGACAGGGCTCCGCAATCAGCCCCAGCATTTT
NA	TRBV6-6	TRBJ2-1	TRBD2	CASSSPWTSGRGEQFF	TGTGCCAGCAGTTCCCCTTGGACTAGCGGGAGGGGGGAGCAGTTCTTC
NA	TRBV28	TRBJ2-7	NA	CASIPAEKGSYEQYF	TGTGCCAGCATCCCCGCGGAGAAAGGCTCCTACGAGCAGTACTTC
NA	TRBV28	TRBJ2-7	NA	CASSFNEQYF	TGTGCCAGCAGTTTTAACGAGCAGTACTTC
once	TRBV2	TRBJ1-2	NA	CASRSTANYGYTF	TGTGCCAGCAGATCGACAGCTAACTATGGCTACACCTTC